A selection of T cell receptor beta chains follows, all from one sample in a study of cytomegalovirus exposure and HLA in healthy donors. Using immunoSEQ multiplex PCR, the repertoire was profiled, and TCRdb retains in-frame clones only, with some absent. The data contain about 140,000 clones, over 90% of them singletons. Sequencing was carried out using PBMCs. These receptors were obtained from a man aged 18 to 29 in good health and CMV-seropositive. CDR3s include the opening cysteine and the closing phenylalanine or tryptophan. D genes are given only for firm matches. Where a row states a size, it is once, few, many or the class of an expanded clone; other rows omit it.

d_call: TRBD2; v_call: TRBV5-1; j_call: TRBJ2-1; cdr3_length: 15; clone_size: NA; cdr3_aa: CASSLWSGGNNEQFF; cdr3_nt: TGCGCCAGCAGCTTGTGGTCGGGAGGGAACAATGAGCAGTTCTTC
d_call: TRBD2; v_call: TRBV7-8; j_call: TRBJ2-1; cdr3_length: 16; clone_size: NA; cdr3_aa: CASSSEREGSYNEQFF; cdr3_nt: TGTGCCAGCAGCTCCGAGCGGGAGGGATCCTACAATGAGCAGTTCTTC
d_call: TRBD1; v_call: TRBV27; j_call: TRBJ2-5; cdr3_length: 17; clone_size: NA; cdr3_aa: CASSLFHRQGSGETQYF; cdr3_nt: TGTGCCAGCAGTTTATTCCACAGACAGGGTAGTGGGGAGACCCAGTACTTC
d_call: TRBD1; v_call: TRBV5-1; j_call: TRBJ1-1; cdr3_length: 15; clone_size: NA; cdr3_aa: CASSLVTGSNTEAFF; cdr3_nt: TGCGCCAGCAGCTTGGTGACAGGGTCGAACACTGAAGCTTTCTTT
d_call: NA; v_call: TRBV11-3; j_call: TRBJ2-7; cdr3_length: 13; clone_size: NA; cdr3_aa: CASTPDFPYEQYF; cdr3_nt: TGTGCCAGCACCCCGGACTTTCCCTACGAGCAGTACTTC
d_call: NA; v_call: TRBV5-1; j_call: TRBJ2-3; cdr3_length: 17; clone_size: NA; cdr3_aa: CASSFGLLELDTDTQYF; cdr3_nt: TGCGCCAGCAGCTTCGGGTTACTAGAATTAGACACAGATACGCAGTATTTT
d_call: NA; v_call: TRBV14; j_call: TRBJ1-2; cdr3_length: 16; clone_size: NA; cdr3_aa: CASSQDQGIGPQGYTF; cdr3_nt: TGTGCCAGCAGCCAAGATCAGGGGATTGGTCCTCAGGGCTACACCTTC
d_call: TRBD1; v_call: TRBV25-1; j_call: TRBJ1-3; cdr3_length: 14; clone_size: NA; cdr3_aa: CASSVTGPGNTIYF; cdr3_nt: TGTGCCAGCAGTGTGACAGGGCCTGGAAACACCATATATTTT
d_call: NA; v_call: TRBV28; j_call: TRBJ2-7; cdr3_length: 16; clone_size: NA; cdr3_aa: CASTPSYNRATYEQYF; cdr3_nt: TGTGCCAGCACCCCCTCGTATAACAGGGCCACCTACGAGCAGTACTTC
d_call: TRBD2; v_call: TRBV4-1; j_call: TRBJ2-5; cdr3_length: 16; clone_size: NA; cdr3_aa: CASSQGLSGREETQYF; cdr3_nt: TGCGCCAGCAGCCAAGGTCTTAGCGGGAGGGAAGAGACCCAGTACTTC
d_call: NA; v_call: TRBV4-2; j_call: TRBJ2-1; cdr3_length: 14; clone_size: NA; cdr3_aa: CASSQARGWNEQFF; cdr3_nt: TGTGCCAGCAGCCAAGCTCGGGGGTGGAATGAGCAGTTCTTC
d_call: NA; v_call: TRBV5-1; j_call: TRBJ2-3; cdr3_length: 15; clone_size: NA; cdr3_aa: CASSLVQGYTDTQYF; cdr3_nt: TGCGCCAGCAGCTTAGTGCAGGGATACACAGATACGCAGTATTTT
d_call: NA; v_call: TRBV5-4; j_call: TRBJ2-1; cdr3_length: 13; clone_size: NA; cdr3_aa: CASSLDLINEQFF; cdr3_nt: TGTGCCAGCAGCTTGGACTTAATCAATGAGCAGTTCTTC
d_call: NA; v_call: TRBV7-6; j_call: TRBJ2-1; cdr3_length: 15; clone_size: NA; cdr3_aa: CASSLVAALYNEQFF; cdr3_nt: TGTGCCAGCAGCTTAGTGGCGGCCCTCTACAATGAGCAGTTCTTC
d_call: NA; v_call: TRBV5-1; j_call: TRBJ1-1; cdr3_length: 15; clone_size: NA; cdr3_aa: CASSSRTTLNTEAFF; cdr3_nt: TGCGCCAGCAGCTCGAGAACTACACTGAACACTGAAGCTTTCTTT
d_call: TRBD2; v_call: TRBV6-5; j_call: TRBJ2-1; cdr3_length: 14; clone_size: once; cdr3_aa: CASSYGAGRAEQFF; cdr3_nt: TGTGCCAGCAGTTACGGCGCGGGGAGGGCTGAGCAGTTCTTC
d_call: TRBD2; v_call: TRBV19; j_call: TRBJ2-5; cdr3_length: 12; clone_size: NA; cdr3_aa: CASGLAAETQYF; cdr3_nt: TGTGCCAGTGGACTAGCGGCCGAGACCCAGTACTTC